A single sample is the source of the 2 T cell receptor beta chains below, sequenced in a study of blood T cell repertoires in COVID-19 (dated by TCRdb to 2020 to 2021). The library was prepared using the immunoSEQ multiplex PCR assay. The table comes from immuneACCESS by way of TCRdb, which keeps in-frame sequences with V and J called. Part of the clones is missing from these tables; in studies checked, under half for an unresolved V gene and the rest for unknown reasons. The sample has tens of thousands of clones on record, 85% to 90% of them singletons. The top ten clonotypes cover about 29% of the sample. The sequenced sample was peripheral blood. These TCRs come from a human donor in a cohort sampled during active COVID-19.

This clone has just one count. The genes are TRBV7-2 and TRBJ2-7, with a possible D match to TRBD1 (6 bases). Trimming left V 3 bases short and J 6 bases short, with 21 bases between. The CDR3 has 16 amino acids. Germline V lookup: CDR1 SGHTA, CDR2 FQGNSA. The CDR3 DNA is TGTGCCAGCAGCTTTAAGGGCACAGGGAGATTTGGCGAGCAGTACGTC. It translates to CASSFKGTGRFGEQYV.

V usage is TRBV20-1 and J usage is TRBJ2-6; 16 bases are a match to TRBD2. Germline V CDR1 and CDR2: DFQATT, SNEGSKA (reference sequence). Trimming removed 6 bases from V and 15 bases from J; junction bases left unmatched: 14. CDR3 length: 16 amino acids. DNA of the CDR3: TGCAGTGCGAGTTCCGGGACTAGCGGGGGGGCCCGGGGCCTGACTTTC. This gives the protein CSASSGTSGGARGLTF.